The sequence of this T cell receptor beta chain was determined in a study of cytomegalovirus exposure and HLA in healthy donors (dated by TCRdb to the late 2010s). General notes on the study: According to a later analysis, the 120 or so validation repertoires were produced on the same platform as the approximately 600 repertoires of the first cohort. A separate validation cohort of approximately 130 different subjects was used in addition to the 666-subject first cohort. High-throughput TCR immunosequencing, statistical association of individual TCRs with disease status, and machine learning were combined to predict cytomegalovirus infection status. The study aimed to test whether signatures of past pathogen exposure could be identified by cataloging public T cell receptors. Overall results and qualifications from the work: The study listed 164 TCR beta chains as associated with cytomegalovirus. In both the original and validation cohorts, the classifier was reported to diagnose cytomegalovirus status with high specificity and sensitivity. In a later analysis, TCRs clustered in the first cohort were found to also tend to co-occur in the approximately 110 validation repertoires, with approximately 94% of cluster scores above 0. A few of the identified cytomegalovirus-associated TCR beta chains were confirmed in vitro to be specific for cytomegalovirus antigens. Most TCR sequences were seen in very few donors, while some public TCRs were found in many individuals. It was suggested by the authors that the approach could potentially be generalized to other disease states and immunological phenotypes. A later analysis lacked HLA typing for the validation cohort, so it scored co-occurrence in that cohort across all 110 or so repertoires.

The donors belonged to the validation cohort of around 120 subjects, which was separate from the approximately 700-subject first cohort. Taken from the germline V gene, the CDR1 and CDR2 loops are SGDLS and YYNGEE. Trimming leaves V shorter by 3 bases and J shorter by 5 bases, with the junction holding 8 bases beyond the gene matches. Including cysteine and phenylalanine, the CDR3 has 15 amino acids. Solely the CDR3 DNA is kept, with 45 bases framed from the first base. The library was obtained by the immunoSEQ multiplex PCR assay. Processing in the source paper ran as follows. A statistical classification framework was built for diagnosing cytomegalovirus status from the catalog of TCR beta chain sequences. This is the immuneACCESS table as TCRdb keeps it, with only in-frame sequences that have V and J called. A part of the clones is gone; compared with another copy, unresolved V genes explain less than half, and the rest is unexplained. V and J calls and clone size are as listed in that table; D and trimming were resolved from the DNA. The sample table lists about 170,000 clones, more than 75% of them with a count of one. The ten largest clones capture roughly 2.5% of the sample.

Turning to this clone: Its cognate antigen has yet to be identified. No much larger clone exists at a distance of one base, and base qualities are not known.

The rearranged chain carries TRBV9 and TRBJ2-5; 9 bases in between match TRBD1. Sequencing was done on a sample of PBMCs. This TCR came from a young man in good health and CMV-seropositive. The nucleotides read TGTGCCAGCAGCGGGGACAGGGCGGAGTGGGAGACCCAGTACTTC. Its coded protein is CASSGDRAEWETQYF.